The next 2 T cell receptor beta chains were all read from a single sample in a study of blood T cell repertoires in COVID-19. Measured with immunoSEQ multiplex PCR; TCRdb has only the in-frame clones, and not every one. The table has about 80,000 clones, around 78% seen once. The sequencing input was peripheral blood. The receptor source for this set is a human donor in a cohort sampled during active COVID-19.

The V and J genes are TRBV5-1 and TRBJ2-1; 13 nucleotides agree with TRBD2. This CDR3 contains 16 residues. V lost 2 bases, J lost 9 bases, and 8 bases stayed unmatched. CDR1 SGHRS and CDR2 YFSETQ come from the germline V gene. Here the CDR3 reads CASSFMTLAGGREQFF. The CDR3 nucleotides read TGCGCCAGCAGCTTTATGACACTAGCGGGAGGGCGTGAGCAGTTCTTC. The full variable domain, its missing parts supplied by reference TRBV5-1 and TRBJ2-1, is KAGVTQTPRYLIKTRGQQVTLSCSPISGHRSVSWYQQTPGQGLQFLFEYFSETQRNKGNFPGRFSGRQFSNSRSEMNVSTLELGDSALYLCASSFMTLAGGREQFFGPGTRLTVL.

This clone was seen only a few times. The chain links TRBV27 to TRBJ1-3; TRBD1 is a possible D gene (6 bases). V lost 6 bases and J lost 2, with 11 bases in between. Germline lookup yields CDR1 MNHEY and CDR2 SMNVEV (reference sequence). CDR3 length equals 14 residues. This CDR3 reads CASSKAGAGNTIYF. The CDR3 nucleotides read TGTGCCAGCAGCAAAGCAGGGGCTGGAAACACCATATATTTT.